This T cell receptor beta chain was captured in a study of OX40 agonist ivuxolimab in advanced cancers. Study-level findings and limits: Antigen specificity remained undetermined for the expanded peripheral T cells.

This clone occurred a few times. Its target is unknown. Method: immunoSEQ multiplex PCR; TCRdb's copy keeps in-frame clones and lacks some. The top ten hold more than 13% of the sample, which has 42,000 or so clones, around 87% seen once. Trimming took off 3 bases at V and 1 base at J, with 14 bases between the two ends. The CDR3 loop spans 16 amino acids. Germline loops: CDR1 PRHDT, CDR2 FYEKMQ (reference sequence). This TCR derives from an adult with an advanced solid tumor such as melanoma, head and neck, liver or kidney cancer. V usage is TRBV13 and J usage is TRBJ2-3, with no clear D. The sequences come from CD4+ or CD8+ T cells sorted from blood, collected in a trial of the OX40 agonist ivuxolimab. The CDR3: CASSFEAIDGTDTQYF. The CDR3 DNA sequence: TGTGCCAGCAGCTTCGAAGCCATCGACGGCACAGATACGCAGTATTTT.